This T cell receptor (beta chain) was documented in a study of memory CD4+ T cells and cytomegalovirus serostatus. Study-level information: Healthy Belgian adult donors included roughly ten CMV-positive and some 23 CMV-negative people.

Single viable CD3+CD4+CD8-CD45RO+ cells were sorted as the memory CD4+ T cells. Measured with immunoSEQ multiplex PCR; TCRdb has only the in-frame clones, and not every one. The table has about 50,000 clones, 60% to 85% seen once. CDR1 is SGHAT and CDR2 is FQDESV in the germline V gene (reference sequence). The CDR3 totals 15 residues. V lost 3 bases and J lost 5, with 11 bases in between. Sequenced material: memory CD4+ T cells from blood. This chain links TRBV11-1 with TRBJ1-6; D is ambiguous. This clonotype was sampled from an adult in good health and CMV-seronegative. CDR3 DNA: TGTGCCAGCAGCTTGGAAAGAGCCAATAATTCACCCCTCCACTTT. This translates into CASSLERANNSPLHF.